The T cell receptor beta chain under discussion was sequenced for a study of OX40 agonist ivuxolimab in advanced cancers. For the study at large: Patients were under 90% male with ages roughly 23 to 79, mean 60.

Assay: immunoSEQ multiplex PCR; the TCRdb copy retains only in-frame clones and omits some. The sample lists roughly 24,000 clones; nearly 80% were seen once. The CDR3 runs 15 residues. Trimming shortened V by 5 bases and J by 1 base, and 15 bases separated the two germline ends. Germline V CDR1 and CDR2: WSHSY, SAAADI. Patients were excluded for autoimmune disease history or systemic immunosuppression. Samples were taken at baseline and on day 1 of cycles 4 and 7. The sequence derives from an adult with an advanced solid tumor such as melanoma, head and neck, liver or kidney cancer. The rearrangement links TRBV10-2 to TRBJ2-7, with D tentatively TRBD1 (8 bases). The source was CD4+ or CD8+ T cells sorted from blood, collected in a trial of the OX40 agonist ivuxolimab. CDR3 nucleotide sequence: TGCGCCAGCAGTACTTACAGGGGGGGTTCCTACGAGCAGTACTTC. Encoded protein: CASSTYRGGSYEQYF.